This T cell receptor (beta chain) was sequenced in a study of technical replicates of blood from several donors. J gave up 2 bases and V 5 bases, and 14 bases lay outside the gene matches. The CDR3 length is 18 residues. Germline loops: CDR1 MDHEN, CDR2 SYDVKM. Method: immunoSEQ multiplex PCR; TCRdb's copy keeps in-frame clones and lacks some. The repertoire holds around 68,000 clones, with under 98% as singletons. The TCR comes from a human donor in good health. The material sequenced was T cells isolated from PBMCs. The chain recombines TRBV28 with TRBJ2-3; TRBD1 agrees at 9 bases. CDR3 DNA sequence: TGTGCCAGCAGTACTCCCTTCTCGACAGGGGGGGACACAGATACGCAGTATTTT. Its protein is CASSTPFSTGGDTDTQYF.